Presented here are 9 T cell receptor beta chains from one specimen sequenced in a study of early T cells in non-severe SARS-CoV-2 infection. MiXCR, run by TCRdb on the 5' RACE reads, gives a single entry per CDR3 protein. This sample carries 98,000 or so distinct CDR3 sequences, about 10% of them seen once, and the ten largest clones take around 4.7%. The source material was whole blood. Source of these receptors: an adult who was a healthcare worker with PCR-confirmed SARS-CoV-2 infection or an uninfected control (not recorded which).

This chain uses TRBV5-1 with TRBJ2-7; D unresolved. V lost 0 bases and J lost 2, with 9 bases in between. CDR3 length: 14 residues. CDR1 is SGHRS and CDR2 is YFSETQ in the germline V gene. CDR3 coding DNA: TGCGCCAGCAGCTTGGAGCGCACAACCTACGAGCAGTACTTC. Translating it yields CASSLERTTYEQYF. The full variable domain, rest sourced from reference TRBV5-1 and TRBJ2-7, is KAGVTQTPRYLIKTRGQQVTLSCSPISGHRSVSWYQQTPGQGLQFLFEYFSETQRNKGNFPGRFSGRQFSNSRSEMNVSTLELGDSALYLCASSLERTTYEQYFGPGTRLTVT.

This clonotype has just a few counts. The chain uses TRBV5-1 and TRBJ1-5, with 10 positions matching TRBD1. V dropped 4 bases and J dropped 5; count of bases not matched to a gene: 6. This CDR3 comprises 15 residues. Per the germline V gene, CDR1 is SGHRS and CDR2 is YFSETQ. CDR3 in amino acids: CASSQGQGDDQPQHF. CDR3 coding DNA: TGCGCCAGCAGCCAAGGACAGGGGGATGATCAGCCCCAGCATTTT.

This clonotype was counted a few times. V and J are TRBV12-3 or TRBV12-4 and TRBJ2-7, with D perhaps matching TRBD1 or TRBD2 (6 bases each). There are 15 residues in the CDR3. V was cut by 0 bases and J by 0 bases, with 9 bases left in between. The CDR3 spells CASSLAKGGSYEQYF. In DNA form, the CDR3 reads TGTGCCAGCAGTTTAGCGAAGGGGGGCTCCTACGAGCAGTACTTC.

The sample holds many counts of this clonotype. This chain joins TRBV14 and TRBJ1-2, with 9 nucleotides matching TRBD1. In germline, CDR1 is SGHDN, CDR2 FVKESK. There are 14 residues in the CDR3. The V and J ends lost 4 bases and 4 bases, in that order; junction bases with no gene match: 4. CDR3 bases: TGTGCCAGCAGCCCACGGACAGGGGTCTATGGCTACACCTTC. This codes for CASSPRTGVYGYTF.

Ten or more counts support this clonotype. V usage is TRBV9 and J usage is TRBJ2-7, with D unresolved. V was pared by 0 bases and J by 0 bases, with 7 bases between. Germline V gives CDR1 SGDLS, CDR2 YYNGEE. There are 14 residues in the CDR3. The CDR3 loop reads CASSVGQSSYEQYF. The CDR3, as DNA: TGTGCCAGCAGCGTAGGGCAAAGCTCCTACGAGCAGTACTTC.

This clonotype occurred many times. J is TRBJ1-2 and V is TRBV5-1; TRBD1 matches 7 bases. The CDR3 has 17 residues. Germline CDR1 is SGHRS and CDR2 is YFSETQ. Unmatched junction bases numbered 15, after V lost 5 bases and J lost 2 bases. CDR3 loop: CASRARDRNVINYGYTF. The CDR3 DNA is TGCGCCAGCAGAGCCCGGGACAGAAACGTTATAAACTATGGCTACACCTTC.

This clonotype was detected ten times or more. J is TRBJ2-6 and V is TRBV5-4; D is undetermined. CDR3 length: 15 residues. Germline CDR1 reads SGHNT; CDR2 reads YYREEE (reference sequence). Trimming took off 6 bases at V and 0 bases at J, with 10 bases between the two ends. In DNA, the CDR3 is TGTGCCAGCACCTCGAAGAGCTCTGGGGCCAACGTCCTGACTTTC. It yields the protein CASTSKSSGANVLTF.

This clonotype came up a few times. The V call is TRBV12-3 or TRBV12-4, the J call TRBJ2-3, with D perhaps TRBD1 (6 bases). The CDR3 contains 15 residues. The V and J ends lost 4 bases and 0 bases respectively, with 11 bases between them. Here the CDR3 DNA reads TGTGCCAGCAGTTGGGGGACATCTAGCACAGATACGCAGTATTTT. Protein: CASSWGTSSTDTQYF.

This clonotype has more than one count but fewer than ten. This chain connects TRBV19 to TRBJ2-2; no clear D. V lost 5 bases and J 7 bases, leaving 8 bases between the germline ends. In germline, CDR1 is LNHDA, CDR2 SQIVND (reference sequence). The CDR3 sequence is 12 residues long. This CDR3 reads CASSQRGGELFF. The CDR3, as DNA: TGTGCCAGTAGTCAGCGAGGCGGGGAGCTGTTTTTT.